The rows below give T cell receptor beta chains drawn from one sample of a study of shared clonotypes between healthy human individuals. The table came from immunoSEQ multiplex PCR; TCRdb's copy has only in-frame clones and leaves some out. The table lists 2 million or so clones, 85% to 95% of them singletons. The specimen was naive CD8+ T cells sorted from blood. These receptors all come from a man between 18 and 29 years old in good health. The CDR3 runs from the conserved cysteine through the conserved F or W. Fields, in order: CDR3 length, J gene, D gene, clone size, V gene, CDR3 protein, CDR3 DNA. D genes are given only for firm matches. Size is omitted from some rows. Given values are once, few, many or a class for expanded clones.

>14|TRBJ1-2|-|-|TRBV9
CASSVDGAMGSYTF
TGTGCCAGCAGCGTAGACGGGGCGATGGGGAGCTACACCTTC
>15|TRBJ2-5|TRBD2|-|TRBV4-3
CASSPGTSGSETQYF
TGCGCCAGCAGCCCAGGGACTAGCGGGAGTGAGACCCAGTACTTC
>16|TRBJ2-5|TRBD1|-|TRBV7-9
CASSSNGQGAQETQYF
TGTGCCAGCAGCTCCAACGGACAGGGGGCCCAAGAGACCCAGTACTTC
>15|TRBJ2-7|TRBD1|-|TRBV13
CASSPGGTGAYEQYF
TGTGCCAGCAGCCCGGGCGGGACAGGTGCGTACGAGCAGTACTTC
>13|TRBJ2-7|-|-|TRBV4-1
CASSQWMSYEQYF
TGCGCCAGCAGCCAATGGATGTCATACGAGCAGTACTTC
>12|TRBJ2-7|TRBD2|few|TRBV6-5
CASSSGSYEQYF
TGTGCCAGCAGTAGCGGGAGCTACGAGCAGTACTTC
>15|TRBJ2-3|-|once|TRBV6-5
CASSSSVDPADTQYF
TGTGCCAGCAGTTCCTCCGTAGACCCAGCAGATACGCAGTATTTT
>17|TRBJ1-1|TRBD1|-|TRBV4-3
CASSQDRDRVMDTEAFF
TGCGCCAGCAGCCAAGACCGGGACAGGGTAATGGACACTGAAGCTTTCTTT
>14|TRBJ2-7|-|-|TRBV4-3
CASSPLVGSYEQYF
TGCGCCAGCAGCCCCTTAGTGGGGTCCTACGAGCAGTACTTC
>16|TRBJ1-1|-|-|TRBV5-6
CASSLAGQPMNTEAFF
TGTGCCAGCAGCTTGGCGGGGCAGCCCATGAACACTGAAGCTTTCTTT
>16|TRBJ1-2|-|-|TRBV4-1
CASSARDVQQNYGYTF
TGCGCCAGCAGCGCCCGGGACGTCCAACAAAACTATGGCTACACCTTC
>13|TRBJ1-5|-|-|TRBV27
CASSNDGNQPQHF
TGTGCCAGCAGCAACGATGGCAATCAGCCCCAGCATTTT
>12|TRBJ2-7|-|-|TRBV5-1
CASSSDGYEQYF
TGCGCCAGCAGCTCTGATGGGTACGAGCAGTACTTC
>16|TRBJ2-5|-|-|TRBV2
CASSEVAGGGLETQYF
TGTGCCAGCAGTGAGGTGGCTGGGGGCGGTTTGGAGACCCAGTACTTC
>15|TRBJ2-7|-|-|TRBV9
CASSVGLGGLVEQYF
TGTGCCAGCAGCGTAGGTCTAGGGGGTTTGGTCGAGCAGTACTTC
>17|TRBJ2-7|TRBD2|once|TRBV11-2
CASSPILAGGPMDEQYF
TGTGCCAGCAGCCCTATACTAGCGGGGGGTCCTATGGACGAGCAGTACTTC
>15|TRBJ2-5|TRBD2|-|TRBV5-4
CASSLPLAGQETQYF
TGTGCCAGCAGCTTACCACTAGCGGGCCAAGAGACCCAGTACTTC
>12|TRBJ1-2|-|-|TRBV27
CASSLSGDGYTF
TGTGCCAGCAGTTTGTCAGGGGATGGCTACACCTTC
>14|TRBJ2-7|-|-|TRBV28
CAGSSIGQGGEQYF
TGTGCCGGATCTTCAATCGGGCAGGGAGGCGAGCAGTACTTC
>18|TRBJ1-2|-|-|TRBV5-6
CASSLALSIGNSLYGYTF
TGTGCCAGCAGCTTGGCCTTATCTATCGGGAACAGCCTCTATGGCTACACCTTC
>17|TRBJ1-2|-|-|TRBV7-8
CASSLARLEGVGYGYTF
TGTGCCAGCAGCTTAGCACGCCTGGAGGGCGTTGGCTATGGCTACACCTTC
>15|TRBJ1-1|-|-|TRBV28
CASSPIWGLNTEAFF
TGTGCCAGCAGTCCAATTTGGGGATTGAACACTGAAGCTTTCTTT
>15|TRBJ2-7|-|-|TRBV25-1
CASSEYEGFSYEQYF
TGTGCCAGCAGTGAATACGAGGGGTTCTCCTACGAGCAGTACTTC
>12|TRBJ2-7|-|-|TRBV7-2
CASSSSSYEQYF
TGTGCCAGCAGCTCTTCCTCCTACGAGCAGTACTTC
>12|TRBJ2-1|-|-|TRBV13
CASSLALREQFF
TGTGCCAGCAGCTTAGCTCTCCGTGAGCAGTTCTTC
>13|TRBJ2-7|-|-|TRBV5-4
CASSVGPSYEQYF
TGTGCCAGCAGCGTGGGGCCTTCCTACGAGCAGTACTTC
>17|TRBJ2-2|TRBD1|-|TRBV4-3
CASSQDWTGILVGELFF
TGCGCCAGCAGCCAAGACTGGACAGGGATCTTAGTCGGGGAGCTGTTTTTT
>17|TRBJ2-2|-|-|TRBV4-2
CASSQDNTLSNTGELFF
TGTGCCAGCAGCCAAGACAACACACTCTCGAACACCGGGGAGCTGTTTTTT
>14|TRBJ1-3|-|few|TRBV6-1
CASSPLGSGNTIYF
TGTGCCAGCAGTCCACTCGGCTCTGGAAACACCATATATTTT
>16|TRBJ2-3|-|-|TRBV7-2
CASSSLTRPSTDTQYF
TGTGCCAGCAGCTCCCTTACCAGACCTAGCACAGATACGCAGTATTTT
>15|TRBJ2-1|TRBD2|-|TRBV10-3
CAISEGTSDYNEQFF
TGTGCCATCAGTGAAGGGACTAGCGACTACAATGAGCAGTTCTTC
>16|TRBJ2-2|-|-|TRBV5-4
CASSLARDHLGGELFF
TGTGCCAGCAGCTTGGCCCGGGACCACCTCGGCGGGGAGCTGTTTTTT
>14|TRBJ1-2|TRBD1|-|TRBV27
CASSSPGQGDGYTF
TGTGCCAGCAGTTCCCCCGGACAGGGGGACGGCTACACCTTC
>15|TRBJ2-7|-|-|TRBV6-5
CASSYSPPALGEQYF
TGTGCCAGCAGTTACTCGCCTCCGGCCCTGGGCGAGCAGTACTTC
>12|TRBJ2-5|-|-|TRBV7-9
CASSLTEATQYF
TGTGCCAGCAGCTTAACTGAGGCGACCCAGTACTTC
>15|TRBJ1-1|-|-|TRBV28
CASKQNEAWDTEAFF
TGTGCCAGCAAACAAAACGAGGCGTGGGACACTGAAGCTTTCTTT
>14|TRBJ2-3|TRBD2|-|TRBV6-1
CASSPLAGEDTQYF
TGTGCCAGTTCGCCACTAGCGGGGGAAGATACGCAGTATTTT
>13|TRBJ1-1|-|once|TRBV4-1
CASSQWGNTEAFF
TGCGCCAGCAGCCAGTGGGGGAACACTGAAGCTTTCTTT
>16|TRBJ2-7|-|-|TRBV5-1
CASSLPTAGSSYEQYF
TGCGCCAGCAGCCTACCTACGGCGGGCAGCTCCTACGAGCAGTACTTC
>14|TRBJ1-4|TRBD1|-|TRBV6-1
CASRTGGADEKLFF
TGTGCCAGCAGGACAGGGGGCGCGGATGAAAAACTGTTTTTT
>15|TRBJ2-7|-|-|TRBV4-2
CASSQFYGTSYEQYF
TGTGCCAGCAGCCAATTCTACGGGACTTCCTACGAGCAGTACTTC
>14|TRBJ2-7|-|-|TRBV7-2
CASSFRGLSYEQYF
TGTGCCAGCAGCTTTAGGGGACTCTCCTACGAGCAGTACTTC
>16|TRBJ2-6|-|-|TRBV28
CASSLVVVAGANVLTF
TGTGCCAGCAGTTTAGTTGTGGTAGCTGGGGCCAACGTCCTGACTTTC
>12|TRBJ1-1|-|-|TRBV11-3
CASSQGGTEAFF
TGTGCCAGCAGCCAAGGGGGCACTGAAGCTTTCTTT
>17|TRBJ1-1|TRBD1|-|TRBV7-2
CASSLAPSTRQGTEAFF
TGTGCCAGCAGCTTAGCTCCCTCCACTCGACAGGGGACTGAAGCTTTCTTT
>15|TRBJ2-4|-|-|TRBV7-9
CASSSPGHAKNIQYF
TGTGCCAGCAGCTCTCCGGGACACGCCAAAAACATTCAGTACTTC
>16|TRBJ1-1|TRBD1|-|TRBV5-1
CASSFPTGELSTEAFF
TGCGCCAGCAGCTTTCCAACAGGGGAGTTGAGCACTGAAGCTTTCTTT
>12|TRBJ2-7|-|-|TRBV6-1
CASSDPSYEQYF
TGTGCCAGCAGTGATCCGTCCTACGAGCAGTACTTC
>17|TRBJ1-1|-|-|TRBV10-3
CAISEWFSGARNTEAFF
TGTGCCATCAGTGAGTGGTTCTCGGGGGCACGGAACACTGAAGCTTTCTTT
>13|TRBJ2-7|-|-|TRBV5-4
CASSSRPTYEQYF
TGTGCCAGCAGCAGCCGTCCTACCTACGAGCAGTACTTC
>14|TRBJ2-1|-|-|TRBV27
CASSFGGTNNEQFF
TGTGCCAGCAGTTTCGGAGGGACAAATAATGAGCAGTTCTTC
>13|TRBJ2-2|-|-|TRBV7-8
CASSLVGDGELFF
TGTGCCAGCAGCTTAGTCGGGGACGGGGAGCTGTTTTTT
>15|TRBJ2-7|-|-|TRBV7-6
CASSLGRTHSYEQYF
TGTGCCAGCAGCTTAGGTAGGACGCACTCCTACGAGCAGTACTTC
>16|TRBJ1-1|TRBD1|-|TRBV18
CASSWDRVGSDTEAFF
TGTGCCAGCTCATGGGACAGGGTCGGGTCGGACACTGAAGCTTTCTTT